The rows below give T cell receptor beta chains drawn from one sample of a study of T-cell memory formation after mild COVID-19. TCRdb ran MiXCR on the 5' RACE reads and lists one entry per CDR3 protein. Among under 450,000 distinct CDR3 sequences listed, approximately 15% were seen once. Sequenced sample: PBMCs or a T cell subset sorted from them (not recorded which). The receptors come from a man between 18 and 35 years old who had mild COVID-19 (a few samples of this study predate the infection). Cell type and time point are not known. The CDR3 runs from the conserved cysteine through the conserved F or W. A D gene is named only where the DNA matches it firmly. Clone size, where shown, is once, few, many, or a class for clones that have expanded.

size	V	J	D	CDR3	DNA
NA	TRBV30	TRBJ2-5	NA	CAWSVYLGETQYF	TGTGCCTGGAGTGTGTACCTAGGGGAGACCCAGTACTTC
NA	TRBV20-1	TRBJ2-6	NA	CRPTGLVGANVLTF	TGCAGACCCACAGGTTTGGTTGGGGCCAACGTCCTGACTTTC
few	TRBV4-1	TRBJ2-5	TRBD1	CASSPLGDRGQETQYF	TGCGCCAGCAGCCCACTCGGGGACAGGGGGCAAGAGACCCAGTACTTC
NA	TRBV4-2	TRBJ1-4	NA	CASSQDPIGVGEKLFF	TGTGCCAGCAGCCAAGATCCTATCGGGGTAGGGGAAAAACTGTTTTTT
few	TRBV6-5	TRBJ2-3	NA	CASRSGSLAMGQYF	TGTGCCAGCAGGTCCGGGAGCCTAGCTATGGGGCAGTATTTT
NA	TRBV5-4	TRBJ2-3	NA	CASSQTKGGDTQYF	TGTGCCAGCAGCCAAACCAAAGGGGGAGATACGCAGTATTTT
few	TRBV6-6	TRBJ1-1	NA	CASSHRVPNTEAFF	TGTGCCAGCAGTCACAGGGTTCCGAACACTGAAGCTTTCTTT
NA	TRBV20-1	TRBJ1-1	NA	CSAREGQPNTEAFF	TGCAGTGCTAGAGAAGGGCAGCCGAACACTGAAGCTTTCTTT
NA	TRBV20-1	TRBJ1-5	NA	CSARFDRNQPQHF	TGCAGTGCTAGGTTTGACCGAAATCAGCCCCAGCATTTT
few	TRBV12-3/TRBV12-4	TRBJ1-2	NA	CASSLVEGGYTF	TGTGCCAGCAGTTTAGTCGAGGGCGGCTACACCTTC
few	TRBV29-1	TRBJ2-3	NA	CSVEDPREPDTQYF	TGCAGCGTTGAAGATCCCAGAGAGCCAGATACGCAGTATTTT
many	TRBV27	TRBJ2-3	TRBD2	CASSSRFSGGGSTDTQYF	TGTGCCAGCAGTTCCCGTTTTAGCGGGGGGGGGAGCACAGATACGCAGTATTTT
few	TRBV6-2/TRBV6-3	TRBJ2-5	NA	CASSYGPGETQYF	TGTGCCAGCAGTTATGGACCGGGTGAGACCCAGTACTTC
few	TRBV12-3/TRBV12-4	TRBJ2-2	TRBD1	CASSLADRRDTGELFF	TGTGCCAGCAGTTTAGCGGACAGGCGGGACACCGGGGAGCTGTTTTTT
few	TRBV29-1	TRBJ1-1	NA	CSVEELVTEAFF	TGCAGCGTTGAAGAGTTGGTTACTGAAGCTTTCTTT
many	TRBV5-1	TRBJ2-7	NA	CASSLAIEFVEQYF	TGCGCCAGCAGCTTAGCCATCGAGTTCGTCGAGCAGTACTTC
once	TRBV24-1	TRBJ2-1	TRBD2	CATSDTSSGRYEQFF	TGTGCCACCAGTGACACCTCGAGCGGGAGGTATGAGCAGTTCTTC
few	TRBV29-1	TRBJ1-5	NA	CSVQEPNQPQHF	TGCAGCGTACAGGAACCCAATCAGCCCCAGCATTTT
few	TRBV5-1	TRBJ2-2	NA	CASSLFDRLAGELFF	TGCGCCAGCAGCTTGTTCGACAGACTAGCCGGGGAGCTGTTTTTT
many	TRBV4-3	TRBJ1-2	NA	CASSQDIGEDYGYTF	TGCGCCAGCAGCCAAGATATAGGAGAAGACTATGGCTACACCTTC
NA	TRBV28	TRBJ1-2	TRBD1	CASSSTTGAYYGYTF	TGTGCCAGCAGTTCCACGACAGGGGCCTACTATGGCTACACCTTC
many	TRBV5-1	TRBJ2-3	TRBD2	CASSFIAGGTPDTQYF	TGCGCCAGCAGCTTTATAGCGGGGGGGACCCCAGATACGCAGTATTTT
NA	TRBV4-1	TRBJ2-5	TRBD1	CASSQWGQGGRETQYF	TGCGCCAGCAGCCAATGGGGACAGGGGGGCAGGGAGACCCAGTACTTC
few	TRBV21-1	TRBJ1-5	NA	CASSKEGGYSPEGNQPQHF	TGTGCCAGCAGCAAAGAAGGGGGGTATAGCCCGGAGGGCAATCAGCCCCAGCATTTT
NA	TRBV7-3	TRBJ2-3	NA	CASSPGGIDTQYF	TGTGCCAGCAGTCCTGGGGGGATCGATACGCAGTATTTT
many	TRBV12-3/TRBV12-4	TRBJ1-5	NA	CASSLNQPQHF	TGTGCCAGCAGTTTAAATCAGCCCCAGCATTTT
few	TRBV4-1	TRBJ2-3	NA	CASSQVRQLSTDTQYF	TGCGCCAGCAGCCAAGTACGGCAGCTTAGCACAGATACGCAGTATTTT
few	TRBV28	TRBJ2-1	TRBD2	CASSSRGGYNEQFF	TGTGCCAGCAGTTCGCGGGGGGGTTACAATGAGCAGTTCTTC
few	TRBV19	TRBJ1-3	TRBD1	CASRDRVWNTIYF	TGTGCCAGCCGGGACAGGGTCTGGAACACCATATATTTT
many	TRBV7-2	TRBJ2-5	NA	CASSSGTLETQYF	TGTGCCAGCAGCTCCGGGACATTAGAGACCCAGTACTTC
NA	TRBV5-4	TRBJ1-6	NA	CASSPPGSRSPLHF	TGTGCCAGCAGTCCCCCGGGGTCTCGCTCACCCCTCCACTTT
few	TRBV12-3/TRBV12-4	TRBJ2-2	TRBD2	CASSGGTWELFF	TGTGCCTCCTCGGGGGGGACGTGGGAGCTGTTTTTT
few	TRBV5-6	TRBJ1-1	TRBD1	CASSSYRGNTEAFF	TGTGCCAGCAGCTCTTACAGGGGAAACACTGAAGCTTTCTTT
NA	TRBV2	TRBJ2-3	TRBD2	CASSGPGLAGGSDTQYF	TGTGCCAGCAGTGGACCGGGACTAGCGGGTGGGTCAGATACGCAGTATTTT
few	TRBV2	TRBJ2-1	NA	CASSESGVSYNEQFF	TGTGCCAGCAGTGAATCGGGGGTCTCCTACAATGAGCAGTTCTTC
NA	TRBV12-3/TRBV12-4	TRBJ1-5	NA	CASSLRHQNQPQHF	TGTGCCAGCAGTTTAAGACACCAGAATCAGCCCCAGCATTTT
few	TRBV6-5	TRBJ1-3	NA	CASSYSGSPGNTIYF	TGTGCCAGCAGTTACTCGGGGTCGCCTGGAAACACCATATATTTT
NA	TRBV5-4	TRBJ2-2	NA	CASSFGGQGPGELFF	TGTGCCAGCAGCTTCGGGGGGCAGGGTCCCGGGGAGCTGTTTTTT
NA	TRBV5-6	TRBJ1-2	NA	CASSDAGRTYGYTF	TGTGCCAGCAGCGACGCAGGGAGGACTTATGGCTACACCTTC
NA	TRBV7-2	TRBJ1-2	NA	CASSPQDGAYGYTF	TGTGCCAGCAGCCCCCAGGATGGGGCTTATGGCTACACCTTC
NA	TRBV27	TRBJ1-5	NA	CASSEIGQYNQPQHF	TGTGCCAGCAGTGAAATAGGACAGTACAATCAGCCCCAGCATTTT
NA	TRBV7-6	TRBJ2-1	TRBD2	CASSSAGGPRNEQFF	TGTGCCAGCAGCTCAGCGGGGGGGCCGAGGAATGAGCAGTTCTTC
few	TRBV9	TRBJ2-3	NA	CASSARSRIDTQYF	TGTGCCAGCAGCGCGCGTTCAAGGATAGATACGCAGTATTTT
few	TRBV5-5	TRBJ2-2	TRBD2	CASRSPGLAAEPGELFF	TGTGCCAGCAGATCTCCGGGACTAGCGGCGGAACCCGGGGAGCTGTTTTTT
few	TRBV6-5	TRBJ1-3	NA	CASAQASGNTIYF	TGTGCCAGCGCCCAGGCCTCTGGAAACACCATATATTTT